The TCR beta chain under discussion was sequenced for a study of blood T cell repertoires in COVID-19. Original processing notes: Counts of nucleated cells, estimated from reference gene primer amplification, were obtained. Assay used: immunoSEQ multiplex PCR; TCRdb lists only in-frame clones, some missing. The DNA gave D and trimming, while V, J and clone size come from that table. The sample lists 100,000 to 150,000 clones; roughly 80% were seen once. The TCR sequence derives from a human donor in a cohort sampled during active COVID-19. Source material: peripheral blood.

CDR3 in amino acids: CASRNQREPGEQFF. CDR3 sequence (DNA): TGTGCCAGCAGGAACCAGCGGGAGCCCGGTGAGCAGTTCTTC. The V call is TRBV4-2, the J call TRBJ2-1; 8 bases are a match to TRBD2. Per the germline V gene, CDR1 is LGHNA and CDR2 is YNFKEQ. This CDR3 has 14 amino acids. With V trimmed by 6 bases and J by 9 bases, 10 bases remained unmatched.